This T cell receptor beta chain was obtained from a study of cytomegalovirus exposure and HLA in healthy donors. Turning to the study itself: The approximately 120 validation repertoires, a later analysis reported, used the same platform as the 550 to 800 first-cohort repertoires. The study's findings and limits: Most TCR sequences proved rare, with some public TCRs found in many donors. Cytomegalovirus association was listed for about 150 TCR beta chains.

Sequenced by immunoSEQ multiplex PCR; TCRdb stores in-frame clones only, minus some. In the table there are fewer than 70,000 clones, around 95% of which are singletons. A roughly 120-subject validation cohort, separate from the approximately 670-subject first cohort, supplied the donors. Germline V lookup: CDR1 SGDLS, CDR2 YYNGEE. CDR3 length: 15 amino acids. V lost 4 bases, J lost 1 base, and 8 bases stayed unmatched. Of note for this clone: Its antigen is not identified.

The chain combines TRBV9 with TRBJ2-7, with 7 bases that match TRBD2. The sample was PBMCs. This sequence originates from a woman aged 18 to 35 in good health and CMV-seropositive. CDR3 sequence (DNA): TGTGCCAGCAGCTCTAAGCGGGATCCTTCCTACGAGCAGTACTTC. Translated, it gives CASSSKRDPSYEQYF.